These 14 T cell receptor beta chains share one sample of origin, sequenced in a study of blood T cells in healthy people across ages. For the second PCR, which ran for about 6 to 11 cycles, a sample-barcoded 5' primer and a J-beta primer mix were used. TCRdb itself ran the 5' RACE reads through MiXCR, one entry per CDR3 protein. The sample shows some 780,000 distinct CDR3 sequences, roughly 56% of them seen only once. Source material: blood. The receptor source for this set is a man aged 35-49 years in good health.

The V gene is TRBV14, the J gene TRBJ2-6; D ambiguous. The CDR3 is 17 residues long. V lost 6 bases, J lost 0 bases, and 15 bases lay in between. CDR1 and CDR2 (germline): SGHDN, FVKESK. CDR3 bases: TGTGCCAGCAGGCGCACCCTAGGTTACTCTGGGGCCAACGTCCTGACTTTC. Translation gives CASRRTLGYSGANVLTF.

This rearrangement joins TRBV4-2 to TRBJ2-5, with 16 bases aligning to TRBD2. CDR1 is LGHNA, CDR2 YNFKEQ, per germline. CDR3 length: 17 residues. The V and J ends lost 4 bases and 5 bases, in that order; junction bases with no gene match: 7. The CDR3 DNA follows: TGTGCCAGCAGCCTAAGGGGGACTAGCGGGGGGGCTGAGACCCAGTACTTC. Protein sequence: CASSLRGTSGGAETQYF.

CDR3 sequence reads: CASSLGVGAWETQYF. The CDR3, as DNA: TGTGCCAGCAGCTTAGGGGTGGGGGCATGGGAGACCCAGTACTTC. The V and J genes are TRBV7-2 and TRBJ2-5; a weak D match, TRBD1 (6 bases). In germline, CDR1 is SGHTA, CDR2 FQGNSA. Trimming removed 1 base at V and 5 bases at J, with 14 bases between. There are 15 residues in the CDR3.

This clonotype was picked up a small number of times. This rearrangement joins TRBV20-1 to TRBJ2-5; either TRBD1 or TRBD2 may supply D (5 bases each). Germline CDR1 reads DFQATT; CDR2 reads SNEGSKA (reference sequence). This CDR3 is built from 15 residues. The germline V and J ends were trimmed by 4 bases and 5 bases, with 20 bases remaining between them. CDR3 in amino acids: CSAIRDLTLQETQYF. CDR3 nucleotides: TGCAGTGCTATCCGGGACCTAACCCTCCAGGAGACCCAGTACTTC.

This clonotype was counted only a few times. In DNA form, the CDR3 reads TGCGCCAGCAGCAAGGGACGTCGGACTGAAGCTTTCTTT. It codes for CASSKGRRTEAFF. This rearrangement joins TRBV5-1 to TRBJ1-1, with TRBD1 as a possible D gene (5 bases). V lost 4 bases and J lost 5, with 12 bases in between. CDR1 and CDR2 (germline): SGHRS, YFSETQ. The CDR3 consists of 13 residues. Looking up the rest from reference TRBV5-1 and TRBJ1-1 gives the full variable domain: KAGVTQTPRYLIKTRGQQVTLSCSPISGHRSVSWYQQTPGQGLQFLFEYFSETQRNKGNFPGRFSGRQFSNSRSEMNVSTLELGDSALYLCASSKGRRTEAFFGQGTRLTVV.

This chain connects TRBV7-2 to TRBJ2-5; 7 bases fit TRBD2. This CDR3 region has 16 residues. V lost 0 bases and J lost 11; bases outside the gene matches: 15. From germline, CDR1 is SGHTA and CDR2 FQGNSA. CDR3 DNA: TGTGCCAGCAGCTTAGCGCCTCCGGGGGGTTACAGTGAGCAGTACTTC. It is translated as CASSLAPPGGYSEQYF.

This clonotype showed up just a few times. The rearrangement uses TRBV10-3 and TRBJ2-1; 10 bases agree with TRBD1. The J segment lost 5 bases and the V segment lost 6 bases, leaving 16 bases of the junction unmatched. The CDR3 consists of 18 residues. CDR1 and CDR2 from the germline V gene are ENHRY and SYGVKD. CDR3 residues: CAIRTRGLGQGDHNEQFF. In DNA form, the CDR3 reads TGTGCCATCAGAACGCGGGGGCTCGGACAGGGGGACCACAATGAGCAGTTCTTC.

In DNA, the CDR3 is TGTGCCAGCAGTTCCCGGGACAGGGGTTACACCGGGGAGCTGTTTTTT. This encodes CASSSRDRGYTGELFF. The rearrangement links TRBV6-5 to TRBJ2-2; 10 nucleotides match TRBD1. Germline CDR1 and CDR2: MNHEY and SVGAGI. V lost 4 bases and J lost 3; bases outside the gene matches: 5. The CDR3 contains 16 residues.

The gene calls are TRBV7-9 and TRBJ2-3; D possibly corresponds to TRBD2 (6 bases). Per the germline V gene, CDR1 is SEHNR and CDR2 is FQNEAQ (reference sequence). This CDR3 comprises 14 residues. Trimming shortened V by 4 bases and J by 7 bases, and 15 bases separated the two germline ends. CDR3 sequence: CASSSYRDSNTQYF. Written as DNA, the CDR3 is TGTGCCAGCAGCTCGTACCGGGACTCAAATACGCAGTATTTT.

V gene TRBV6-1 combines with J gene TRBJ2-7; D ambiguous. V gave up 4 bases and J gave up 2 bases, with 12 bases separating them. The CDR3 extends over 14 amino acids. Germline CDR1 MNHNS, CDR2 SASEGT. The CDR3 is CASSGSGPTYEQYF. The CDR3 DNA reads TGTGCCAGCAGTGGGTCCGGGCCCACCTACGAGCAGTACTTC.

The chain couples TRBV4-1 to TRBJ2-1; TRBD2 aligns across 8 bases. The V gene's germline CDR1 is MGHRA and CDR2 YSYEKL. The CDR3 is 17 residues long. V trimming: 6 bases; J trimming: 5 bases; junction bases outside the gene matches: 15. The CDR3 DNA reads TGCGCCAGCAGTCCAAGTCCCACGGGAGGGCCCCACAATGAGCAGTTCTTC. This translates into CASSPSPTGGPHNEQFF.

CDR3 DNA sequence: TGCGCCAGCAGCCAAGATCAAAGCAGGGAGGGAGAGCAGTACTTC. Translation gives CASSQDQSREGEQYF. This chain joins TRBV4-1 and TRBJ2-7, with 7 bases fitting TRBD2. The CDR3 contains 15 residues. The germline V gene encodes CDR1 MGHRA and CDR2 YSYEKL. V shed 0 bases, J shed 7 bases, and the junction held 9 bases outside the gene matches.

The chain recombines TRBV12-3 or TRBV12-4 with TRBJ1-2, with 9 bases fitting TRBD1. V was pared by 4 bases and J by 3 bases, with 9 bases of the junction left unmatched. The CDR3 has 16 amino acids. This chain's CDR3 is CASSSQRDRADYGYTF. CDR3 nucleotide sequence: TGTGCCAGCAGTTCCCAACGGGACAGGGCGGACTATGGCTACACCTTC.

The chain carries TRBV11-3 and TRBJ2-7, with 7 bases fitting TRBD1. The DNA end is more similar to TRBJ2-5, so the J call may be wrong. CDR1 is SGHNT and CDR2 is YENEEA in the germline V gene. This CDR3 spans 15 amino acids. The CDR3 here is CASSPLTGTEETQYF. CDR3 nucleotides: TGTGCCAGCAGCCCTTTAACCGGGACAGAAGAGACCCAGTACTTC.